What follows is one T cell receptor (beta chain) and its context. The V segment lost 5 bases and the J segment 4 bases; nucleotides outside the gene matches: 16. Germline assignment: CDR1 SGHTS and CDR2 YDEGEE. The CDR3 spans 19 residues. Original methodology: Counts of nucleated cells, estimated from reference gene primer amplification, were obtained. Profiled with immunoSEQ multiplex PCR; TCRdb holds only in-frame clones, not every one. V, J and clone size are taken as reported in that table, and D and trimming were inferred from the DNA itself. The table lists about 160,000 clones, approximately 90% of them singletons. The data derive from a study of blood T cell repertoires in COVID-19. Those who participated ranged in age from about 18 to 89 years and resided in about 24 US areas. Each recovered donor of Cohort 3 presented with two negative PCRs, clearance, or symptom resolution.

The rearrangement links TRBV5-8 to TRBJ2-6, with 9 nucleotides matching TRBD1. Material: PBMCs or T cells enriched from blood (not recorded which). The TCR comes from a woman between 45 and 60 years old who had recovered from COVID-19. CDR3 nucleotide sequence: TGTGCCAGCAGTTTTTTTCGAGGGACAGGGAAGGCCGGGGCCAACGTCCTGACTTTC. It codes for CASSFFRGTGKAGANVLTF.